The 9 T cell receptor beta chains below all came from one sample that was sequenced in a study of Ad26.COV2.S vaccination and SARS-CoV-2 variants. This table comes from immunoSEQ multiplex PCR, and its TCRdb copy is limited to in-frame clones, with some not included. The table records 440,000 or so clones, roughly 90% of them present only once. Indicated treatment: roughly 20 received Ad26.COV2.S at low or high dose, single or two shots; roughly five received placebo; per-sample allocation not given. Repertoires come from day 63 after the first vaccine or placebo injection. The material was peripheral blood, obtained in a trial of Ad26.COV2.S vaccine versus placebo. All receptors derive from a person between 18 and 65 years old who received the Ad26.COV2.S COVID-19 vaccine or a placebo.

The chain recombines TRBV5-6 with TRBJ2-3, with D tentatively TRBD1 (6 bases). The germline V gene has CDR1 SGHDT and CDR2 YYEEEE. This CDR3 is 15 amino acids long. V gave up 0 bases and J gave up 7 bases, with 15 bases separating them. CDR3 sequence reads: CASSLGQGWMNTQYF. The CDR3 region has the DNA TGTGCCAGCAGCTTGGGTCAGGGGTGGATGAATACGCAGTATTTT.

A remark on this clone: One end of the junction does not line up with germline, which may come from a read error. The V gene is TRBV7-8, the J gene TRBJ1-1; the match to TRBD1 covers 11 bases. Germline V gives CDR1 SGHVS, CDR2 FQNEAQ. This CDR3 spans 17 amino acids. This chain's CDR3 is CASSAPAGQGVNAEAFF. CDR3 nucleotide sequence: TGTGCCAGCAGCGCCCCCGCGGGACAGGGGGTGAACGCTGAAGCTTTCTTT.

This chain links TRBV9 with TRBJ2-1, with unresolved D. Deletions cut 0 bases from V and 10 bases from J, with 17 bases between. The CDR3 has 15 amino acids. Germline V CDR1 and CDR2: SGDLS, YYNGEE. For the CDR3, the DNA is TGTGCCAGCAGCGTAGGGGTTAGCCTAGACGGCGAGCAGTTCTTC. Its translation is CASSVGVSLDGEQFF.

The V gene is TRBV15, the J gene TRBJ2-1; D perhaps matches TRBD1 (5 bases). V lost 4 bases and J lost 2, with 15 bases in between. This CDR3 spans 16 amino acids. CDR1 LNHNV and CDR2 YYDKDF come from the germline V gene (reference sequence). In nucleotides, the CDR3 is TGTGCCACCAGCAACCTGGGGCACGGAACCTACAATGAGCAGTTCTTC. Translating it yields CATSNLGHGTYNEQFF.

V and J are TRBV5-1 and TRBJ2-7; D is possibly TRBD1 or TRBD2 (5 bases each). The CDR3 has 19 amino acids. Trimming left V 4 bases short and J 0 bases short, with 26 bases between. Germline-derived CDR1 and CDR2 are SGHRS and YFSETQ. The CDR3 reads CASSLPGARRGSYSYEQYF. The CDR3 bases are TGCGCCAGCAGCCTCCCTGGGGCACGCCGGGGCAGCTACTCCTACGAGCAGTACTTC.

V usage is TRBV16 and J usage is TRBJ1-6, with no clear D. Per the germline V gene, CDR1 is KGHSY and CDR2 is FQNENV. The V and J ends lost 4 bases and 0 bases respectively, with 10 bases between them. This CDR3 comprises 16 residues. CDR3 DNA: TGTGCCAGCAGCCCCCCCGGGAGCTCCTATAATTCACCCCTCCACTTT. It yields the protein CASSPPGSSYNSPLHF.

The sample holds one count of this clone. The chain uses TRBV28 and TRBJ1-2; tentative D call: TRBD1 (5 bases). Germline V lookup: CDR1 MDHEN, CDR2 SYDVKM. The ends were cut back, 1 base at V and 7 bases at J, with 10 bases in the middle. The CDR3 is 13 amino acids. The CDR3: CASSLLGGIGYTF. CDR3 coding DNA: TGTGCCAGCAGTTTATTGGGGGGTATTGGCTACACCTTC.

This clone was seen a few times. The V and J genes are TRBV5-1 and TRBJ1-5; D gene uncertain. Germline CDR1 SGHRS, CDR2 YFSETQ. The CDR3 has 15 amino acids. Trimming pared 0 bases from V and 5 bases from J, leaving 12 bases between. CDR3 in amino acids: CASSLEGGSHQPQHF. CDR3 bases: TGCGCCAGCAGCTTGGAGGGTGGGTCGCATCAGCCCCAGCATTTT.

This chain connects TRBV7-9 to TRBJ2-2; 8 bases match TRBD2. The V gene end was trimmed by 8 bases and the J gene end by 6 bases; junction bases not matched to a gene: 8. The CDR3 length is 14 residues. The germline gives CDR1 SEHNR, CDR2 FQNEAQ (reference sequence). CDR3 residues: CASLGTSSAGELFF. The DNA for the CDR3 is TGTGCCAGCCTGGGGACTAGTAGTGCCGGGGAGCTGTTTTTT.